One and the same sample provided the 21 T cell receptor beta chains below, sequenced in a study of blood T cells in healthy people across ages. Primers used in a second PCR of roughly 6 to 11 cycles were a sample-barcoded 5' primer and a J-beta primer mix. TCRdb recomputed calls from the 5' RACE reads with MiXCR, one row per CDR3 protein. Of just under 900,000 distinct CDR3 sequences listed, around 28% are singletons. The sequenced sample consisted of blood. The receptors here all came from a woman aged 80 or over in good health.

The chain uses TRBV12-3 or TRBV12-4 and TRBJ1-5, with a weak D call TRBD1 (6 bases). This CDR3 contains 14 residues. Trimming took 7 bases from V and 3 from J, leaving 13 bases between them. This CDR3 reads CASTQSGDNQPQHF. As DNA, the CDR3 is TGTGCCAGCACCCAGTCAGGGGACAATCAGCCCCAGCATTTT.

This clonotype was counted ten times or more. The chain links TRBV29-1 to TRBJ1-2; TRBD1 matches 8 bases. The CDR3 has 13 residues. After removal of 3 bases from V and 2 bases from J, the junction contained 2 bases not matched to a gene. The germline V gene encodes CDR1 SQVTM and CDR2 ANQGSEA. CDR3 sequence (DNA): TGCAGCGTTGAGCACAGGGGGAACTATGGCTACACCTTC. It is translated as CSVEHRGNYGYTF.

The rearrangement links TRBV6-5 to TRBJ2-1; D gene uncertain. Germline V gene data show CDR1 as MNHEY and CDR2 as SVGAGI. This CDR3 comprises 15 residues. The V end lost 6 bases, the J end lost 4 bases, and 16 bases lay between the germline ends. The CDR3 coding sequence is TGTGCCAGCAGGCTTACTACCAGCAATTACAATGAGCAGTTCTTC. Translated: CASRLTTSNYNEQFF.

Ten or more counts support this clonotype. This chain links TRBV7-9 with TRBJ2-3; 7 positions match TRBD1. This CDR3 is built from 15 residues. Trimming removed 1 base from V and 5 bases from J; junction bases left unmatched: 6. Germline V gene sequence: CDR1 SEHNR, CDR2 FQNEAQ (reference sequence). The CDR3 is CASSLGANRGDTQYF. Written as DNA, the CDR3 is TGTGCCAGCAGCTTAGGGGCCAACAGGGGAGATACGCAGTATTTT.

This rearrangement joins TRBV7-9 to TRBJ1-2, with TRBD1 as a possible D gene (6 bases). CDR3 length: 14 amino acids. Germline V lookup: CDR1 SEHNR, CDR2 FQNEAQ (reference sequence). V lost 3 bases and J 4 bases, leaving 12 bases between the germline ends. CDR3 protein: CASSLDSSSYGYTF. In nucleotides, the CDR3 is TGTGCCAGCAGCTTGGACAGTAGCAGCTATGGCTACACCTTC.

This clonotype was found many times. The V gene is TRBV6-1, the J gene TRBJ2-3; D is perhaps TRBD1 (5 bases). The CDR3 runs to 14 residues. Germline V gene data show CDR1 as MNHNS and CDR2 as SASEGT. Between the trimmed V and J ends, which lost 6 bases and 3 bases, there was a span of 13 bases. As DNA, the CDR3 is TGTGCCAGCAGGTTGGGGCAGAAAACAGATACGCAGTATTTT. It translates to CASRLGQKTDTQYF.

This clonotype was recorded at least ten times. The J gene is TRBJ2-3, the V gene TRBV2, with D perhaps TRBD1 (6 bases). V was trimmed by 2 bases and J by 2 bases, leaving 11 bases between them. Germline V gene sequence: CDR1 SNHLY, CDR2 FYNNEI. There are 15 residues in the CDR3. DNA of the CDR3: TGTGCCAGCAGTGAATCAGGGGTCGACACAGATACGCAGTATTTT. Amino acids: CASSESGVDTDTQYF.

This clonotype was detected many times. The J gene is TRBJ1-2, the V gene TRBV6-2 or TRBV6-3; D is unclear. Between the trimmed V and J ends, which lost 4 bases and 4 bases, there was a span of 19 bases. Germline CDR1 and CDR2: MNHEY and SVGEGT. This CDR3 is 16 amino acids long. In nucleotides, the CDR3 is TGTGCCAGCAGTTCCAGGATCTACGCTAGCTCCTATGGCTACACCTTC. It translates to CASSSRIYASSYGYTF.

There are many counts of this clonotype. The chain carries TRBV12-3 or TRBV12-4 and TRBJ2-1; tentatively, D is TRBD1 or TRBD2 (6 bases each). V lost 0 bases, J lost 9 bases, and 15 bases lay in between. This CDR3 comprises 15 residues. The chain's CDR3 is CASSLALRGESEQFF. The CDR3 DNA follows: TGTGCCAGCAGTTTAGCGCTGAGGGGGGAGAGTGAGCAGTTCTTC.

The chain carries TRBV7-2 and TRBJ2-3; 7 bases agree with TRBD2. J was trimmed by 2 bases and V by 1 base; bases with no gene match: 6. This CDR3 contains 16 residues. From germline, CDR1 is SGHTA and CDR2 FQGNSA. The chain's CDR3 is CASSLGLADDTDTQYF. Written as DNA, the CDR3 is TGTGCCAGCAGCTTAGGACTAGCAGATGACACAGATACGCAGTATTTT.

The chain uses TRBV25-1 and TRBJ1-3; no clear D. Germline CDR1 MGHDK, CDR2 SYGVNS. The V end lost 1 base, the J end lost 8 bases, and 6 bases lay between the germline ends. The CDR3 runs to 12 residues. The CDR3 DNA sequence: TGTGCCAGCAGTGAATTAGCGGACACCATATATTTT. The encoded protein is CASSELADTIYF.

This clonotype was seen more than once but under ten times. This may stem from a read error, because a much larger clone lies one nucleotide away. The rearrangement joins TRBV6-5 to TRBJ2-7, with D unresolved. Germline V gene lookup returns CDR1 MNHEY and CDR2 SVGAGI. The CDR3 consists of 13 residues. V dropped 6 bases and J dropped 3 bases, with 12 bases sitting between them. The CDR3 nucleotides read TGTGCCAGCAGGCAGGCAGACCTCTACGAGCAGTACTTC. It translates to CASRQADLYEQYF.

For this clonotype: A read error is possible here, since a much larger clone lies one base away. J is TRBJ2-5 and V is TRBV6-2 or TRBV6-3; D remains unclear. The DNA end favors TRBJ2-7, so the J call may be wrong. The CDR3 is 11 residues long. Germline V gene lookup returns CDR1 MNHEY and CDR2 SVGEGT. The chain's CDR3 is CASTYGNEQYV. The CDR3 DNA sequence: TGTGCCAGCACCTATGGGAACGAGCAGTACGTC.

This clonotype came up many times. The chain links TRBV12-3 or TRBV12-4 to TRBJ1-5; TRBD1 agrees at 9 bases. Trimming at V came to 6 bases and at J to 11 bases, leaving 14 bases not matched to a gene. This CDR3 region has 15 residues. The CDR3 spells CASRARGQGSSAQHF. CDR3 DNA: TGTGCCAGCAGGGCCCGGGGACAGGGATCATCTGCCCAGCATTTT.

About this clonotype itself: A read error may produce the germline difference seen at one junction end. V gene TRBV7-9 combines with J gene TRBJ2-7; TRBD2 is a possible D gene (7 bases). The CDR3 spans 14 residues. In germline, CDR1 is SEHNR, CDR2 FQNEAQ (reference sequence). The CDR3 region has the DNA TGTGCCAGCGGCTTAGGGGGGGTTCCCTACGAGCAGTACTTC. This gives the protein CASGLGGVPYEQYF.

This clonotype was picked up a small number of times. V is TRBV6-1 and J is TRBJ2-5, with 9 positions matching TRBD1. J gave up 4 bases and V 7 bases, and 7 bases lay outside the gene matches. The length of the CDR3 is 14 residues. CDR1 and CDR2 (germline): MNHNS, SASEGT. The CDR3 nucleotides read TGTGCCAGCAAGTCCGGGACAGGGAGAGAGACCCAGTACTTC. Its protein product is CASKSGTGRETQYF.

This clonotype has ten or more counts. V usage is TRBV3-1 and J usage is TRBJ2-5; TRBD2 is a possible D gene (7 bases). V gave up 2 bases and J gave up 4 bases, with 20 bases separating them. The CDR3 extends over 17 amino acids. Looked up from germline, CDR1 is LGHDT and CDR2 is YNNKEL (reference sequence). CDR3 coding DNA: TGTGCCAGCAGCCAACCGGCTAGATTCGGGGGGCGAGAGACCCAGTACTTC. It encodes CASSQPARFGGRETQYF.

This clonotype occurred many times. The chain couples TRBV5-5 to TRBJ1-2; TRBD1 aligns across 9 bases. CDR1 and CDR2 (germline): SGHKS, YYEKEE (reference sequence). This CDR3 spans 16 amino acids. Trimming took 0 bases from V and 5 from J; bases not matched to a gene: 8. The CDR3 DNA sequence: TGTGCCAGCAGCTTGGCCTTACAGGGGGCGCGATATGGCTACACCTTC. Its protein is CASSLALQGARYGYTF.

The sample holds a few counts of this clonotype. A much larger clone is a single base away; this may be a read error. V is TRBV7-2 and J is TRBJ1-2; D may be TRBD1 (5 bases). Germline loops: CDR1 SGHTA, CDR2 FQGNSA. The CDR3 runs 14 residues. The CDR3: CAGSLERGYYGYTF. In DNA form, the CDR3 reads TGTGCCGGCAGCTTAGAGAGGGGATACTATGGCTACACCTTC.

The chain couples TRBV12-3 or TRBV12-4 to TRBJ2-2, with D perhaps TRBD1 (6 bases). Trimming shortened V by 5 bases and J by 3 bases, and 10 bases separated the two germline ends. The CDR3 spans 14 residues. The CDR3 sequence is CASSTWTDTGELFF. The CDR3 DNA follows: TGTGCCAGCAGTACCTGGACAGACACCGGGGAGCTGTTTTTT.

This clonotype was detected once. A much larger clonotype is one base distant, so this may be a read error. The CDR3 loop reads CASSFRGQGERYF. DNA of the CDR3: TGTGCCAGCAGTTTTCGGGGGCAAGGCGAGCGGTACTTC. The chain recombines TRBV12-3 or TRBV12-4 with TRBJ2-4, with D possibly called TRBD1 or TRBD2 (6 bases each). V lost 3 bases and J 15 bases, leaving 18 bases between the germline ends. The CDR3 runs 13 residues.